This TCR beta chain was identified in a study of CD4 T cells in relation to SARS-CoV-2 and coronaviruses. Overall study context: TCR beta CDR3s were sequenced after roughly 10-day antigen culture of PBMCs. Points from the study as a whole: Compared with monoreactive clones, crossreactive clones showed significantly weaker SARS-CoV-2 expansion.

In the case of this clone: The target antigen is unknown.

The CDR3 length is 12 residues. V dropped 10 bases and J dropped 2 bases, with 11 bases sitting between them. The germline CDR1 and CDR2 sequences are LNHDA and SQIVND (reference sequence). Measured with immunoSEQ multiplex PCR; TCRdb has only the in-frame clones, and not every one. The sample lists roughly 10,000 clones; roughly 70% were seen once. Unexposed donor CD4+ T cells date from about 2010-2018, before the COVID-19 pandemic. Isolation of CD4+ T cells took place after less than 11 days in culture. Cells permitting, SARS-CoV-2 S/N and four cold-coronavirus spikes were tested on unexposed-donor CD4+ T cells. Half the medium was replaced with IL-2 medium on days 3 and 7.

The sample comprised CD4+ T cells from PBMCs, cultured in vitro. The source is a human donor in good health. This chain joins TRBV19 and TRBJ1-1, with D possibly TRBD1 on 5 matching bases. CDR3 DNA: TGTGCCACCGGGACCAGAAACACTGAAGCTTTCTTT. Translating gives CATGTRNTEAFF.